This T cell receptor (beta chain) was retrieved from a study of shared T cell receptors in the human thymus. Losses at the gene ends were 7 bases for V and 3 bases for J; bases not matched to a gene: 4. There are 13 residues in the CDR3. CDR1 is MNHEY, CDR2 SMNVEV, per germline (reference sequence). The method was immunoSEQ multiplex PCR; TCRdb's version includes in-frame clones alone and lacks a portion of them. The sample records about 660,000 clones, about 87% being singletons. These same data were also listed under a study on human thymus T cells. From that paper: Thymic material originated from resections removed in the course of corrective heart surgery. Overlap was high between thymic repertoires from unrelated individuals, as reported in related research.

The J gene is TRBJ1-2, the V gene TRBV27, with 8 bases fitting TRBD1. Sequencing input: thymocytes. The clonotype was recovered from a boy younger than two with a congenital heart defect. The CDR3 DNA follows: TGTGCCAGCAAGGGACAGGCGGACTATGGCTACACCTTC. This gives the protein CASKGQADYGYTF.